The T cell receptor (beta chain) under discussion was sequenced for a study of OX40 agonist ivuxolimab in advanced cancers. Deletions cut 0 bases from V and 6 bases from J, with 16 bases between. Looked up from germline, CDR1 is SGHRS and CDR2 is YFSETQ. The length of the CDR3 is 15 residues. Patients were ruled out by autoimmune disease history or systemic immunosuppression. Peripheral blood came from all dose cohorts at three timepoints. Method: immunoSEQ multiplex PCR; TCRdb's copy keeps in-frame clones and lacks some. The sample holds about 90,000 clones, around 85% seen once. The J gene is TRBJ2-7, the V gene TRBV5-1; a weak D match, TRBD2 (6 bases). The sequence came from an adult with an advanced solid tumor such as melanoma, head and neck, liver or kidney cancer. The sample here was CD4+ or CD8+ T cells sorted from blood, taken in a trial of the OX40 agonist ivuxolimab. For the CDR3, the DNA is TGCGCCAGCAGCTTGGAATTGGCGGGGTCGGGCGAGCAGTACTTC. Translation gives CASSLELAGSGEQYF.